What follows is one T cell receptor beta chain and its context. Its antigen has not been determined. Within one base of it there is no much larger clone, and no base qualities were kept. In the first month after transplant, blood samples were collected up to 4 times, and after that at least monthly when available. The data derive from a study of graft-versus-host responses after intestinal transplantation (dated by TCRdb to the early 2020s). In terms of the full investigation: Multivisceral, liver-intestinal, or isolated intestinal transplants were received by the recipients. Every recipient was given anti-thymocyte globulin induction, followed by about 3 years of maintenance tacrolimus and steroids. Graft-versus-host and host-versus-graft alloreactive T cell clones were tracked in the graft, circulation and bone marrow after intestinal transplantation using bulk TCR-beta CDR3 sequencing. Alloreactive clones were identified by sequencing pre-transplant mixed lymphocyte reaction products and comparing these products with unstimulated pre-transplant donor and recipient T cells. Of the approximately 24 intestinal transplant recipients enrolled in the cohort, one of whom was a retransplant, a few patients without pretransplant specimens were excluded. Donor T cell macrochimerism was defined as a peak of at least 4% donor T cells among recipient peripheral blood mononuclear cells. Samples from three later patients were sequenced in-house on an Illumina MiSeq with MiXCR processing rather than by the commercial service. Overall results and qualifications from the work: GvH clones turned up in recipient bone marrow, with some appearing earlier in ileal mucosa or blood, a pattern consistent with an intestinal mucosal origin. Conclusions were limited by the relatively low number and heterogeneity of intestinal transplant patients. High GvH to HvG T cell clonal ratios were observed in the allografts of patients with donor T cell macrochimerism. Peak levels of circulating GvH clones were associated with declines in HvG clones early after transplant.

Receptors were amplified or captured by the immunoSEQ multiplex PCR assay. For most patients, high-throughput TCR-beta CDR3 sequencing of genomic DNA was performed by Adaptive Biotechnologies. In the paper's pipeline: TCR sequencing data for roughly 17 patients were retrieved from Adaptive's ImmunoSEQ software; three other patients were processed with MiXCR and VDJtools. CDR3 nucleotide sequences shared between donor and recipient were removed because the origin of such sequences could not be assigned. At least 2-fold expansion over unstimulated cells and a minimum CFSE-low frequency of 0.002% (template counts) or 0.001% (read counts) were required for clones to be classified as alloreactive. Clones were considered mappable if detected in sequenced pre-transplant spleen, lymph node, or MLR CFSE-low populations of the donor or recipient. Cumulative frequency of alloreactive clones was calculated as a percentage of all sequences weighted by copy number. Imported from immuneACCESS, the table was reduced by TCRdb to in-frame sequences with V and J called. These copies leave out some clones; in studies compared against another copy, an unresolved V gene accounts for under half, and the cause of the remainder is not known. The V and J calls and clone size come from that table; D and trimming were worked out from the DNA. This sample has tens of thousands of clones in its table, and over 80% of those were observed once. The ten most abundant clones make up roughly 3.6% of the sample.

The input for sequencing was PBMCs, taken about 38 months after transplant. The source of this sequence is a human patient who received an intestinal transplant, so some T cells may come from the graft donor.

The nucleotides are TGCGCCAGCAGCCGGAGGGACACTGAAGCTTTCTTT. Its protein is CASSRRDTEAFF. The chain couples TRBV5-1 to TRBJ1-1; the D segment cannot be called with confidence. CDR1 and CDR2 are read off the germline V gene as SGHRS and YFSETQ. V loses 4 bases, J loses 3 bases, and the germline ends lie 7 bases apart. The CDR3 starts with the cysteine, ends with the phenylalanine, and has 12 residues. Left in the record is the CDR3 DNA by itself, 36 bases read in frame from the first base.